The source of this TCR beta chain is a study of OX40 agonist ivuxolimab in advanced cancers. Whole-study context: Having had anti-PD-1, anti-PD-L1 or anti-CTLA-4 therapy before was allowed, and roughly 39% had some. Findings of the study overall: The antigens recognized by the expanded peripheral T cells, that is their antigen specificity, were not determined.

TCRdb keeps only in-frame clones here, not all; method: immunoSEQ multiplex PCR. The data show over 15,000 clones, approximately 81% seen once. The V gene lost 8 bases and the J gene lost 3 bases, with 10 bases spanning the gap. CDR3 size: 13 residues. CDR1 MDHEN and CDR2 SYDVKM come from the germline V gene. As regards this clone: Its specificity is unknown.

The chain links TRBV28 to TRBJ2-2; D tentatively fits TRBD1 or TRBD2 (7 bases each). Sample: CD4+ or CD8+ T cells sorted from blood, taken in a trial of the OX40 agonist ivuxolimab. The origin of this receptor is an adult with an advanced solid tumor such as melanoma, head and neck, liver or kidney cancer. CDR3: CASAGGDTGELFF. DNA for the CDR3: TGTGCCAGCGCAGGGGGGGACACCGGGGAGCTGTTTTTT. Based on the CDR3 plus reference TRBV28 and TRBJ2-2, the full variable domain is DVKVTQSSRYLVKRTGEKVFLECVQDMDHENMFWYRQDPGLGLRLIYFSYDVKMKEKGDIPEGYSVSREKKERFSLILESASTNQTSMYLCASAGGDTGELFFGEGSRLTVL.